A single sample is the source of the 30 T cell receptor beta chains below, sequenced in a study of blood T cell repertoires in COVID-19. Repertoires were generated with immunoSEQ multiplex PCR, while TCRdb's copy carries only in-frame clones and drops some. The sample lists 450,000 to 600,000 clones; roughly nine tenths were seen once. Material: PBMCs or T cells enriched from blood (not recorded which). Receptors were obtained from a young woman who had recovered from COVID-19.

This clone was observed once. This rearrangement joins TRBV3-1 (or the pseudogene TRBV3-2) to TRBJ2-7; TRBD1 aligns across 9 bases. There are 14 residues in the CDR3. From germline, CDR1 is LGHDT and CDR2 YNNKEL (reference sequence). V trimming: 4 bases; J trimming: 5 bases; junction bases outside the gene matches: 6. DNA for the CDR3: TGTGCCAGCAGCCGGATTACAGGGGGCGACGAGCAGTACTTC. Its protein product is CASSRITGGDEQYF.

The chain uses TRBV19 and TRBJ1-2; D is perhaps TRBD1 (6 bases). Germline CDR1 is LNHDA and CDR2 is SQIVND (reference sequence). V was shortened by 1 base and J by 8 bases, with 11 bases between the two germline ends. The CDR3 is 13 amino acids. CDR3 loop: CASSIVGQYGYTF. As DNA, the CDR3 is TGTGCCAGTAGTATAGTCGGACAGTACGGCTACACCTTC.

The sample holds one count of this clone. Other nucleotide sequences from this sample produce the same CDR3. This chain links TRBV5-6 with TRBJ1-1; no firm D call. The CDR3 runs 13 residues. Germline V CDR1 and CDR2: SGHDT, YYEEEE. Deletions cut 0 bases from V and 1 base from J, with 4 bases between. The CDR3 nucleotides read TGTGCCAGCAGCTTGGGAGGGAACACTGAAGCTTTCTTT. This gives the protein CASSLGGNTEAFF.

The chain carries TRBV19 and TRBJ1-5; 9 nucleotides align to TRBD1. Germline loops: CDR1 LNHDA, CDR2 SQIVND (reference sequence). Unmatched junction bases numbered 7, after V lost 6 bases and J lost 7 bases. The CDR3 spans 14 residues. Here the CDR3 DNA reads TGTGCCAGTAGACTACAGGGGGCGGGACAGCCCCAGCATTTT. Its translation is CASRLQGAGQPQHF.

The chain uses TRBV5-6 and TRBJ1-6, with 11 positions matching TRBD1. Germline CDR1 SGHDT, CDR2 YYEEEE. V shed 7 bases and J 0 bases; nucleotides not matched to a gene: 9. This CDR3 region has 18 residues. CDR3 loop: CASPDRGPQLSYNSPLHF. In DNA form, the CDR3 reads TGTGCCAGCCCGGACAGGGGGCCGCAACTCTCCTATAATTCACCCCTCCACTTT.

In nucleotides, the CDR3 is TGTGCCAGCAGCCCGAATAATCGACCCAGGGGGGTAACCTACGAGCAGTACTTC. It codes for CASSPNNRPRGVTYEQYF. This sequence joins TRBV11-2 and TRBJ2-7; D possibly corresponds to TRBD1 (7 bases). The CDR3 is 18 residues long. Trimming took off 5 bases at V and 2 bases at J, with 25 bases between the two ends. Germline CDR1 is SGHAT and CDR2 is FQNNGV.

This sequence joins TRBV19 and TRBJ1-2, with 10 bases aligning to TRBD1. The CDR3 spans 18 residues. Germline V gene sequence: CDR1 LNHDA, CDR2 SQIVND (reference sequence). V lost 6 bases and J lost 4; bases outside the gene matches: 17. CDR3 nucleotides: TGTGCCAGTAGCCTGGGGGGGACAGGGGATCGATCAACCTATGGCTACACCTTC. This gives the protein CASSLGGTGDRSTYGYTF.

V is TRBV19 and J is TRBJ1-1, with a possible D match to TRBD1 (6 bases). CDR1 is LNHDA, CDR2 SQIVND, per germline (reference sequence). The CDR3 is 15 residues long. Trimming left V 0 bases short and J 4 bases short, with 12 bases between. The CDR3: CASSIERGAGTEAFF. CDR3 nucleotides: TGTGCCAGTAGTATAGAACGGGGGGCTGGCACTGAAGCTTTCTTT. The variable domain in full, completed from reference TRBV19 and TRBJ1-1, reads DGGITQSPKYLFRKEGQNVTLSCEQNLNHDAMYWYRQDPGQGLRLIYYSQIVNDFQKGDIAEGYSVSREKKESFPLTVTSAQKNPTAFYLCASSIERGAGTEAFFGQGTRLTVV.

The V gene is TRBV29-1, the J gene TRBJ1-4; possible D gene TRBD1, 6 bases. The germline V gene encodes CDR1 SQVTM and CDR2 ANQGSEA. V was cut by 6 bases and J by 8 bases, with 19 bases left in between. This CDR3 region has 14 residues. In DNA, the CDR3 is TGCAGCGTGGCCCCCGGGCAGGGGCGAGAAAAACTGTTTTTT. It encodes CSVAPGQGREKLFF.

DNA for the CDR3: TGTGCCAGCAGCGTAGAGGACGGGACCTACGAGCAGTACTTC. This encodes CASSVEDGTYEQYF. The V call is TRBV9, the J call TRBJ2-7; D might be TRBD2 (5 bases). Germline V gene lookup returns CDR1 SGDLS and CDR2 YYNGEE. V was shortened by 0 bases and J by 2 bases, with 9 bases between the two germline ends. The CDR3 is 14 amino acids.

The CDR3 reads CASSLDQGVNYGYTF. For the CDR3, the DNA is TGTGCCAGTAGTCTTGACCAGGGGGTTAACTATGGCTACACCTTC. This rearrangement joins TRBV19 to TRBJ1-2; 7 bases line up with TRBD1. V lost 5 bases and J lost 1; bases outside the gene matches: 7. The germline CDR1 and CDR2 sequences are LNHDA and SQIVND (reference sequence). The CDR3 covers 15 residues. The whole variable domain, remainder taken from reference TRBV19 and TRBJ1-2, is DGGITQSPKYLFRKEGQNVTLSCEQNLNHDAMYWYRQDPGQGLRLIYYSQIVNDFQKGDIAEGYSVSREKKESFPLTVTSAQKNPTAFYLCASSLDQGVNYGYTFGSGTRLTVV.

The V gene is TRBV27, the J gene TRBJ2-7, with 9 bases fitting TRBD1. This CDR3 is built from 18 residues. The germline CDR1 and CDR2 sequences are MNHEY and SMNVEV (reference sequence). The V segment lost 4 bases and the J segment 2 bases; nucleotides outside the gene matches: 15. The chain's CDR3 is CASSYERPGTGSPYEQYF. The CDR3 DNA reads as TGTGCCAGCAGTTACGAAAGACCCGGGACAGGGAGCCCCTACGAGCAGTACTTC.

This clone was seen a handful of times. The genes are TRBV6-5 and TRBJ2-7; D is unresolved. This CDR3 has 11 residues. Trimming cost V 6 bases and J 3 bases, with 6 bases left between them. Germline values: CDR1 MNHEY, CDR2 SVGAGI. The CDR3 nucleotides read TGTGCCAGCAGCGAGATCTACGAGCAGTACTTC. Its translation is CASSEIYEQYF.

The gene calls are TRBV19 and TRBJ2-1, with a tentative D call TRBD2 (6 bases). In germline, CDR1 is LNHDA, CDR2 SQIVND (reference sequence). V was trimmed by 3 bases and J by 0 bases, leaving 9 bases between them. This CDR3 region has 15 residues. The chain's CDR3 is CASSMGLSSYNEQFF. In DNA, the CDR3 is TGTGCCAGTAGTATGGGACTTAGCTCCTACAATGAGCAGTTCTTC.

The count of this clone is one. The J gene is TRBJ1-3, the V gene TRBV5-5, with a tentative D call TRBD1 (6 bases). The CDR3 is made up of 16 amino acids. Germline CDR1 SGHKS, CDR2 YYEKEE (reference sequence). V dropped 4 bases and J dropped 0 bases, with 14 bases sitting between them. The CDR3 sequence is CASSAGQFPSGNTIYF. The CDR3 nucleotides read TGTGCCAGCAGCGCCGGACAGTTCCCCTCTGGAAACACCATATATTTT.

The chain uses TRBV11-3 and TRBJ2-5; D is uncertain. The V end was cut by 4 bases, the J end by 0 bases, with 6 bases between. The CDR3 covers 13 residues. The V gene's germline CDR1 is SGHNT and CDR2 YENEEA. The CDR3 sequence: CASSSLYQETQYF. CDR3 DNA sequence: TGTGCCAGCAGCTCCCTGTACCAAGAGACCCAGTACTTC.

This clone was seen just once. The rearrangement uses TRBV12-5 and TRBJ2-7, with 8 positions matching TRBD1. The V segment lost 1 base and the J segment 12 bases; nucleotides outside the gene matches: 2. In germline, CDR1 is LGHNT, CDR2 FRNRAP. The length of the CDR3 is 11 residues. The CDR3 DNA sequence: TGTGCTAGTGGTTTGGGACAGGGGCCGTACTTC. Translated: CASGLGQGPYF.

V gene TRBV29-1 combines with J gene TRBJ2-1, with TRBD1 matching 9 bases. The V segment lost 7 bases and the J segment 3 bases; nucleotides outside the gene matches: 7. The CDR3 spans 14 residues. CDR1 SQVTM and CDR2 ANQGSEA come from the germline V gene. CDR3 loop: CSAGRDRDYNEQFF. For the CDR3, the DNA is TGCAGCGCTGGACGGGACAGGGACTACAATGAGCAGTTCTTC.

The CDR3 sequence is CASSYREHGNEQFF. The CDR3 DNA reads as TGTGCCAGCAGTTACCGGGAGCACGGGAATGAGCAGTTCTTC. The rearrangement joins TRBV6-5 to TRBJ2-1; D might be TRBD2 (6 bases). Germline values: CDR1 MNHEY, CDR2 SVGAGI. Deletions cut 2 bases from V and 7 bases from J, with 12 bases between. The CDR3 runs to 14 residues.

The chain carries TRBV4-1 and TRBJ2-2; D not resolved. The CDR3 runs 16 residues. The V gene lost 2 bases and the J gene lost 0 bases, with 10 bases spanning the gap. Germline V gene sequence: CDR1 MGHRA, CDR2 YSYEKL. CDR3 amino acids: CASSQRSHANTGELFF. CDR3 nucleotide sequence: TGCGCCAGCAGCCAACGAAGCCATGCGAACACCGGGGAGCTGTTTTTT.

CDR3 amino acids: CASSSSGPGQGYEQYF. The CDR3 DNA sequence: TGTGCCAGCAGTTCCTCCGGACCGGGACAGGGCTACGAGCAGTACTTC. This chain joins TRBV6-5 and TRBJ2-7; TRBD1 agrees at 9 bases. J lost 3 bases, V lost 4 bases, and 10 bases had no gene match. Germline values: CDR1 MNHEY, CDR2 SVGAGI. The CDR3 extends over 16 amino acids.

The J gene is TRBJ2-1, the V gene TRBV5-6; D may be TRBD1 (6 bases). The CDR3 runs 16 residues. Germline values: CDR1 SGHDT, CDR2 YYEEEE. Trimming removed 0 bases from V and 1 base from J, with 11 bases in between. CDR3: CASSLALGGSYNEQFF. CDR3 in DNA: TGTGCCAGCAGCTTGGCATTAGGGGGTTCCTACAATGAGCAGTTCTTC.

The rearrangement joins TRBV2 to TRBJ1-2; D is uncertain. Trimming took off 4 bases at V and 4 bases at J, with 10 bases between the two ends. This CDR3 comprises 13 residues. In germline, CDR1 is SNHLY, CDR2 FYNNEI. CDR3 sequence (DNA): TGTGCCAGCAGTGTCGGGAGTTTCTATGGCTACACCTTC. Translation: CASSVGSFYGYTF.

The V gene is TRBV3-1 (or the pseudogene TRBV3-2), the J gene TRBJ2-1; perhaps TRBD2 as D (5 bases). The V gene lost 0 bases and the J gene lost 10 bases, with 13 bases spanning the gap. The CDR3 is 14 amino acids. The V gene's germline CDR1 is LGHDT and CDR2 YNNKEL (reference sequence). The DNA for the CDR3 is TGTGCCAGCAGCCAAGATCAAGGGAGTTCCGAGCAGTTCTTC. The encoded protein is CASSQDQGSSEQFF.

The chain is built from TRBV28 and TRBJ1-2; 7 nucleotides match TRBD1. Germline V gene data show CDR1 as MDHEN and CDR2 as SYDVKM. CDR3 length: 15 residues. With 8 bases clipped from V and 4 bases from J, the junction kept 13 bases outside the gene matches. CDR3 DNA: TGTGCCAGCGATCTCCAACAGGGGAAGGGCTATGGCTACACCTTC. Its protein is CASDLQQGKGYGYTF.

CDR3 DNA: TGTGCCAGCAGGCCCGGGACAGGGGGCACTGAAGCTTTCTTT. Amino acid sequence: CASRPGTGGTEAFF. The genes are TRBV5-4 and TRBJ1-1; 11 positions agree with TRBD1. From germline, CDR1 is SGHNT and CDR2 YYREEE (reference sequence). The CDR3 is 14 residues long. The ends lost 5 bases at V and 4 bases at J; junction bases unmatched: 4.

CDR3 bases: TGTGCCAGCAGGCCATATGGGGGGGGCCGTGGCTACACCTTC. This gives the protein CASRPYGGGRGYTF. The chain couples TRBV5-5 to TRBJ1-2, with a weak D call TRBD1 (6 bases). The germline V gene encodes CDR1 SGHKS and CDR2 YYEKEE (reference sequence). V lost 5 bases and J lost 7, with 18 bases in between. The CDR3 is 14 amino acids.

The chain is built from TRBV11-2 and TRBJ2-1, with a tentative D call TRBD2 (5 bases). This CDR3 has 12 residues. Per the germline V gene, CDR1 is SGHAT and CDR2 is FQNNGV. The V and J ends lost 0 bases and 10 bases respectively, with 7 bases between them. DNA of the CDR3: TGTGCCAGCAGCTTAGAATGGAGGGAGCAGTTCTTC. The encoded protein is CASSLEWREQFF.

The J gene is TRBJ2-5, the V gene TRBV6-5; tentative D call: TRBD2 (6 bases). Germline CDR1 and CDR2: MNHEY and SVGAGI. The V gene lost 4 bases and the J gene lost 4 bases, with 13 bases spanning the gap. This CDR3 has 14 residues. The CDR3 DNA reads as TGTGCCAGCAGTTCCCTCTGGGGAGGAGAGACCCAGTACTTC. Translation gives CASSSLWGGETQYF.

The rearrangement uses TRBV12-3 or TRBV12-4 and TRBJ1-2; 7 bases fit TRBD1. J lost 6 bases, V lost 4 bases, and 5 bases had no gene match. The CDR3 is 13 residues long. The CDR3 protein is CASSSTGSDGYTF. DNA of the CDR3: TGTGCCAGCAGTTCGACAGGGAGTGATGGCTACACCTTC.